This T cell receptor beta chain originates from a study of response to subunit inactivated influenza vaccine. TCRdb analysed the RT-PCR reads with MiXCR anew, one entry per CDR3 protein. The sample consists of over 650,000 distinct CDR3 sequences, less than 20% of them appearing once. As for this clonotype: Its antigen is currently unknown.

Findings and caveats of the study: After each seasonal influenza vaccination, few new T cells are recruited, the authors suggested.

This CDR3 region has 12 residues. With 11 bases removed from V and 0 bases from J, the gap between germline ends came to 8 bases. The germline V gene encodes CDR1 ENHRY and CDR2 SYGVKD. The specimen comprised PBMCs from blood, sampled around 5 days after vaccination. The receptor's source is a man in his fifties or sixties who received an inactivated influenza vaccine. J is TRBJ2-1 and V is TRBV10-3; D is possibly TRBD1 (6 bases). This CDR3 is CAVTGSYNEQFF. DNA of the CDR3: TGTGCCGTGACAGGCTCCTACAATGAGCAGTTCTTC.